The subject of this entry is one T cell receptor (beta chain). The antigen remains unidentified. The data were produced by immunoSEQ multiplex PCR, yet TCRdb's version contains in-frame clones alone and is incomplete. The table includes 2,100,000 or so clones, approximately 96% detected once. CDR3 size: 13 residues. In germline, CDR1 is GTSNPN, CDR2 SVGIG (reference sequence). The V gene lost 0 bases and the J gene lost 11 bases, with 14 bases spanning the gap. This specimen belongs to a study of shared clonotypes between healthy human individuals. Findings and caveats of the study: The genetic and exposure-history diversity represented was limited by few donors. Relative to their counterparts shared across all four donors, non-shared clonotypes exhibited diminished generation probabilities.

The sequenced material came from naive CD4+ T cells sorted from blood. The subset is: CD45RA+ positively selected. V usage is TRBV30 and J usage is TRBJ1-5; tentatively, D is TRBD1 (5 bases). The TCR sequence derives from a man younger than 35 in good health. CDR3 loop: CAWSVRGEEAQHF. The CDR3, as DNA: TGTGCCTGGAGTGTACGGGGGGAAGAGGCCCAGCATTTT.